A single sample gave rise to the 19 T cell receptor beta chains below, sequenced in a study of shared clonotypes between healthy human individuals. The data were produced by immunoSEQ multiplex PCR, yet TCRdb's version contains in-frame clones alone and is incomplete. The sample yields about 750,000 clones, about 91% seen once. CD45RO-negative, CCR7-selected cells formed the naive CD8 fraction, which excluded terminally differentiated effector memory CD45RA+ cells. Sequencing was done on a sample of naive CD8+ T cells sorted from blood. Receptors were obtained from a man younger than 40 in good health.

The chain links TRBV5-8 to TRBJ2-7, with a weak D call TRBD1 (5 bases). The CDR3 length is 15 residues. Trimming left V 2 bases short and J 6 bases short, with 18 bases between. Looked up from germline, CDR1 is SGHTS and CDR2 is YDEGEE. CDR3 nucleotide sequence: TGTGCCAGCAGCTTTCGATCCGGGCAGGGCCCCGAGCAGTACTTC. Amino acid sequence: CASSFRSGQGPEQYF.

In its sample, this clone was seen a few times. This rearrangement joins TRBV19 to TRBJ2-7; TRBD1 matches 7 bases. CDR1 LNHDA and CDR2 SQIVND come from the germline V gene (reference sequence). Losses at the gene ends were 4 bases for V and 3 bases for J; bases not matched to a gene: 3. This CDR3 spans 13 amino acids. DNA of the CDR3: TGTGCCAGTAGTAGGGACAGCCTCTACGAGCAGTACTTC. This gives the protein CASSRDSLYEQYF.

J is TRBJ2-3 and V is TRBV7-9; TRBD1 matches 9 bases. V shed 2 bases and J 4 bases; nucleotides not matched to a gene: 13. Germline CDR1 and CDR2: SEHNR and FQNEAQ (reference sequence). The CDR3 is 18 amino acids. CDR3 loop: CASSLPRGQGRDADTQYF. In nucleotides, the CDR3 is TGTGCCAGCAGCTTACCCCGGGGACAGGGAAGGGATGCAGATACGCAGTATTTT.

The genes are TRBV11-2 and TRBJ2-7, with 9 bases that match TRBD1. The germline V gene encodes CDR1 SGHAT and CDR2 FQNNGV. CDR3 length: 16 residues. V shed 5 bases, J shed 1 base, and the junction held 9 bases outside the gene matches. CDR3 nucleotides: TGTGCCAGCAGCGCGACTACAGGGGGCGCGTCCTACGAGCAGTACTTC. This encodes CASSATTGGASYEQYF.

The chain is built from TRBV28 and TRBJ2-7, with 12 bases fitting TRBD1. CDR1 is MDHEN, CDR2 SYDVKM, per germline. This CDR3 comprises 15 residues. The V segment lost 7 bases and the J segment 5 bases; nucleotides outside the gene matches: 9. The CDR3: CASTRGGTGGDEQYF. Here the CDR3 DNA reads TGTGCCAGCACCCGTGGGGGGACAGGGGGCGACGAGCAGTACTTC.

Only one count was recorded for this clone. The chain recombines TRBV7-7 with TRBJ2-2; D uncertain. Germline lookup yields CDR1 SSHAT and CDR2 FNYEAQ (reference sequence). The CDR3 loop spans 14 amino acids. The ends were cut back, 4 bases at V and 4 bases at J, with 10 bases in the middle. CDR3 in amino acids: CASSSYEFTGELFF. The CDR3 DNA is TGTGCCAGCAGCTCATACGAGTTCACCGGGGAGCTGTTTTTT.

The V call is TRBV9, the J call TRBJ2-6; TRBD1 matches 8 bases. V lost 4 bases to trimming and J lost 0 bases; unmatched junction nucleotides: 9. This CDR3 contains 18 residues. Germline CDR1 is SGDLS and CDR2 is YYNGEE. CDR3 protein: CASSPRTGTSSGANVLTF. CDR3 nucleotides: TGTGCCAGCAGCCCACGGACAGGGACGAGCTCTGGGGCCAACGTCCTGACTTTC.

V is TRBV6-5 and J is TRBJ2-7, with TRBD1 matching 8 bases. Germline CDR1 MNHEY, CDR2 SVGAGI. With V trimmed by 0 bases and J by 6 bases, 1 base remained unmatched. The CDR3 is made up of 13 amino acids. Here the CDR3 DNA reads TGTGCCAGCAGTTACTCCAGGGGGCGCGAGCAGTACTTC. Its protein product is CASSYSRGREQYF.

The rearrangement joins TRBV13 to TRBJ1-2, with 7 bases aligning to TRBD1. The V gene's germline CDR1 is PRHDT and CDR2 FYEKMQ (reference sequence). Germline trimming cut 7 bases from V and 7 bases from J; bases unmatched to any gene: 15. There are 15 residues in the CDR3. The DNA of the CDR3 is TGTGCCAGCACCCCTTCGGAAGGGGGCCGGAGTGGCTACACCTTC. It is translated as CASTPSEGGRSGYTF.

This chain connects TRBV20-1 to TRBJ1-1; D perhaps matches TRBD1 (5 bases). V was trimmed by 4 bases and J by 6 bases, leaving 9 bases between them. From germline, CDR1 is DFQATT and CDR2 SNEGSKA (reference sequence). CDR3 length: 11 residues. In nucleotides, the CDR3 is TGCAGTGCTACAGGGATGGCTGAAGCTTTCTTT. Its translation is CSATGMAEAFF.

The rearrangement links TRBV27 to TRBJ2-2; 11 bases match TRBD1. This CDR3 comprises 16 residues. V lost 6 bases, J lost 5 bases, and 8 bases stayed unmatched. Germline-derived CDR1 and CDR2 are MNHEY and SMNVEV (reference sequence). DNA for the CDR3: TGTGCCAGCAGCCCCGGACAGGGGGCTGTAACCGGGGAGCTGTTTTTT. Amino acid sequence: CASSPGQGAVTGELFF.

The chain has TRBV5-1 and TRBJ1-4, with D possibly TRBD1 on 5 matching bases. The germline V gene encodes CDR1 SGHRS and CDR2 YFSETQ. CDR3 length: 18 residues. V was pared by 0 bases and J by 4 bases, with 19 bases between. The CDR3 protein is CASSLVLEGGQGNEKLFF. The CDR3 DNA reads as TGCGCCAGCAGCTTGGTTCTTGAAGGTGGTCAGGGTAATGAAAAACTGTTTTTT. Based on the CDR3 plus reference TRBV5-1 and TRBJ1-4, the full variable domain is KAGVTQTPRYLIKTRGQQVTLSCSPISGHRSVSWYQQTPGQGLQFLFEYFSETQRNKGNFPGRFSGRQFSNSRSEMNVSTLELGDSALYLCASSLVLEGGQGNEKLFFGSGTQLSVL.

The chain carries TRBV7-6 and TRBJ2-7; D is unresolved. The CDR3 extends over 14 amino acids. Germline V gene sequence: CDR1 SGHVS, CDR2 FNYEAQ. Trimming removed 7 bases from V and 0 bases from J, with 13 bases in between. CDR3: CASTLGLGSYEQYF. DNA for the CDR3: TGTGCCAGCACCCTTGGTTTAGGCTCCTACGAGCAGTACTTC.

V usage is TRBV7-9 and J usage is TRBJ2-2; D is unclear. This CDR3 has 18 residues. Trimming shortened V by 4 bases and J by 0 bases, and 18 bases separated the two germline ends. The germline V gene encodes CDR1 SEHNR and CDR2 FQNEAQ (reference sequence). CDR3 DNA sequence: TGTGCCAGCAGCTCACCGTTGAACAGACCTGCGAACACCGGGGAGCTGTTTTTT. Translation: CASSSPLNRPANTGELFF.

This sequence joins TRBV2 and TRBJ2-2, with D perhaps TRBD2 (5 bases). The V gene's germline CDR1 is SNHLY and CDR2 FYNNEI. Between the trimmed V and J ends, which lost 6 bases and 8 bases, there was a span of 10 bases. CDR3 length: 12 amino acids. The CDR3 reads CASSRPGGELFF. DNA for the CDR3: TGTGCCAGCAGCCGCCCGGGGGGGGAGCTGTTTTTT.

This chain links TRBV6-6 with TRBJ2-7; D is perhaps TRBD1 (6 bases). Trimming cost V 5 bases and J 0 bases, with 8 bases left between them. Germline CDR1 MNHNY, CDR2 SVGAGI (reference sequence). CDR3 length equals 13 residues. This CDR3 reads CASSGTPSYEQYF. The CDR3 DNA follows: TGTGCCAGCAGTGGGACACCCTCCTACGAGCAGTACTTC.

CDR3 DNA sequence: TGCGCCAGCAGCCAAGAACCGGGACAGGCGTACTACGAGCAGTACTTC. Translating gives CASSQEPGQAYYEQYF. This chain joins TRBV4-3 and TRBJ2-7, with 8 bases identical to TRBD1. Germline V gene data show CDR1 as LGHNA and CDR2 as YSLEER. V was pared by 0 bases and J by 3 bases, with 7 bases of the junction left unmatched. CDR3 length: 16 residues.

The chain is built from TRBV25-1 and TRBJ2-5; weak D call: TRBD2 (5 bases). Trimming shortened V by 4 bases and J by 2 bases, and 17 bases separated the two germline ends. The germline V gene encodes CDR1 MGHDK and CDR2 SYGVNS. This CDR3 contains 16 residues. As DNA, the CDR3 is TGTGCCAGCAGTGGGAGGCCCATGAGAGGGCAAGAGACCCAGTACTTC. Amino acids: CASSGRPMRGQETQYF.

V gene TRBV7-9 combines with J gene TRBJ2-2; tentatively, D is TRBD1 (7 bases). Germline CDR1 SEHNR, CDR2 FQNEAQ (reference sequence). CDR3 length: 16 amino acids. V gave up 6 bases and J gave up 2 bases, with 16 bases separating them. The CDR3 DNA follows: TGTGCCAGCAGGACAGGGAGGAACCATAACACCGGGGAGCTGTTTTTT. It is translated as CASRTGRNHNTGELFF.